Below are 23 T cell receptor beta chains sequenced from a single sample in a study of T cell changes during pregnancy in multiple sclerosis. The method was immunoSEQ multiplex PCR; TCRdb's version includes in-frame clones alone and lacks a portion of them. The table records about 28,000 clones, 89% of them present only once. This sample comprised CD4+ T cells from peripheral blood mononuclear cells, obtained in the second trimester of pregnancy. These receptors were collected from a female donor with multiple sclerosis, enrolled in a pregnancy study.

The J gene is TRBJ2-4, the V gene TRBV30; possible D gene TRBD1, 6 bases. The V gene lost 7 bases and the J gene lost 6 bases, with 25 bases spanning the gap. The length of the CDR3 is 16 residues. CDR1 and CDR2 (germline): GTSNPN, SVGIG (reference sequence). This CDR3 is CASSLRDTGTGNIQYF. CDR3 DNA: TGTGCCTCCTCGCTCCGGGACACGGGCACGGGAAACATTCAGTACTTC.

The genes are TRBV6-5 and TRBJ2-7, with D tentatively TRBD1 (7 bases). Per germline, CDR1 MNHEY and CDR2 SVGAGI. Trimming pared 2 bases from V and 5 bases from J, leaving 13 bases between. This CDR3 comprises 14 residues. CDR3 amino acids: CASSYARGVDEQYF. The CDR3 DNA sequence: TGTGCCAGCAGTTACGCCAGGGGGGTCGACGAGCAGTACTTC.

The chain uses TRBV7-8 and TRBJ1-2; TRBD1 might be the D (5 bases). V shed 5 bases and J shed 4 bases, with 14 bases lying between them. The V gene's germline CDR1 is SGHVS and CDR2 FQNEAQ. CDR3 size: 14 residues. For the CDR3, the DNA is TGTGCCAGCAGCCCAGGGTTAAAGGGCTATGGCTACACCTTC. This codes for CASSPGLKGYGYTF.

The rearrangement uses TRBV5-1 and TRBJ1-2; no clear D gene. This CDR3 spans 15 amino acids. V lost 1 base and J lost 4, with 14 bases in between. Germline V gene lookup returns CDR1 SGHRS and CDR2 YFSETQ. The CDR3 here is CASSLSLAGPYGYTF. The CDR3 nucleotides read TGCGCCAGCAGCTTGTCCTTGGCTGGGCCCTATGGCTACACCTTC.

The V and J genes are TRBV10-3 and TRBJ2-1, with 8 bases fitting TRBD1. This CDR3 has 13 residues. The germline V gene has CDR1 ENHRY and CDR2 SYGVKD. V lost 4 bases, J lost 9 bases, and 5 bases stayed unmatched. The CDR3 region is CAISGTQGAEQFF. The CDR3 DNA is TGTGCCATCAGTGGGACCCAGGGGGCTGAGCAGTTCTTC.

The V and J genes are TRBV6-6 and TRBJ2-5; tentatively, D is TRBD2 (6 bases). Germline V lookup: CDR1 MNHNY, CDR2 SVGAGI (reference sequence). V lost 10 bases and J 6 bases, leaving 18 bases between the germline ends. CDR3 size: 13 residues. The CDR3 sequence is CATLPGAGKTQYF. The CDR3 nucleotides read TGTGCCACCCTCCCTGGGGCGGGGAAGACCCAGTACTTC.

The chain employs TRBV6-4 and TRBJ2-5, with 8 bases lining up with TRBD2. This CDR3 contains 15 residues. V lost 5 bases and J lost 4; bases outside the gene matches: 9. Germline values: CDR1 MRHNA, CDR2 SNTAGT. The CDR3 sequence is CASSPSRGGPETQYF. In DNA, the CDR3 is TGTGCCAGCAGTCCATCTCGGGGGGGCCCAGAGACCCAGTACTTC.

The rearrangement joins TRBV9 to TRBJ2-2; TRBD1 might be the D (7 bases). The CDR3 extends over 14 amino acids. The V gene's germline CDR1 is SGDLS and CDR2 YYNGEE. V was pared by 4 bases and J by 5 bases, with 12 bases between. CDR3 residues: CASSLPGGTGELFF. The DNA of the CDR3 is TGTGCCAGCAGCCTCCCAGGGGGGACCGGGGAGCTGTTTTTT.

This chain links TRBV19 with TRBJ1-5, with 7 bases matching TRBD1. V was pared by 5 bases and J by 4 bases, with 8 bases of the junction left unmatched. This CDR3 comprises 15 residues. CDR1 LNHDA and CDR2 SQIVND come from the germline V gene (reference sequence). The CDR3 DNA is TGTGCCAGTAGTCCTCGACCCAGGGGGAATCAGCCCCAGCATTTT. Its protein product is CASSPRPRGNQPQHF.

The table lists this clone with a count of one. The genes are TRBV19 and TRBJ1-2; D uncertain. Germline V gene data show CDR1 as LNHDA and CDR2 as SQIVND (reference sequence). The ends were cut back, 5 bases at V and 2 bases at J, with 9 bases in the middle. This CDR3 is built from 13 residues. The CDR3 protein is CASSPRRNYGYTF. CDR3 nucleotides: TGTGCCAGTAGTCCGAGGCGGAACTATGGCTACACCTTC.

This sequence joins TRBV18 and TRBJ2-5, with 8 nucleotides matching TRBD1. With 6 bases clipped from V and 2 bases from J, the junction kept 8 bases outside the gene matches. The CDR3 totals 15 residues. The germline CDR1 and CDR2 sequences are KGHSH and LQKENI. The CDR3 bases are TGTGCCAGCTCCCCTTGGACAGGGATACAAGAGACCCAGTACTTC. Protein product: CASSPWTGIQETQYF.

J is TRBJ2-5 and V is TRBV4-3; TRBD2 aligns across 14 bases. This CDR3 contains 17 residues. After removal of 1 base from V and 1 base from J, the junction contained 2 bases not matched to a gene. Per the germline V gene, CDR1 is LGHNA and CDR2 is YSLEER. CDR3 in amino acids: CASSQGLAGGTQETQYF. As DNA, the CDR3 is TGCGCCAGCAGCCAAGGACTAGCGGGGGGGACCCAAGAGACCCAGTACTTC.

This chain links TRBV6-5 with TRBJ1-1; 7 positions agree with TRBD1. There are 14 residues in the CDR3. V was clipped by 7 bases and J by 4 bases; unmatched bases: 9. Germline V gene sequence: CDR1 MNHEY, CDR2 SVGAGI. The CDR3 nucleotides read TGTGCCAGCATCCACAGGGGCAGGGGCACTGAAGCTTTCTTT. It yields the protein CASIHRGRGTEAFF.

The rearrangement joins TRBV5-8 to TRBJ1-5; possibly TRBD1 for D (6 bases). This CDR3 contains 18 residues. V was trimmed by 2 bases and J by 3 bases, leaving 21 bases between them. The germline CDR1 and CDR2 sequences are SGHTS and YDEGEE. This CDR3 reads CASSLRAVFDRLNQPQHF. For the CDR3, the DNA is TGTGCCAGCAGCTTAAGGGCGGTTTTTGACAGGCTCAATCAGCCCCAGCATTTT.

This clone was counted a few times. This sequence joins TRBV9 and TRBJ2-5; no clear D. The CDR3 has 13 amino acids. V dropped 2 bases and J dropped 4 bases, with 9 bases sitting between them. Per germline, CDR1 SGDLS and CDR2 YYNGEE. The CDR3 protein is CASSVGSIETQYF. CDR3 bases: TGTGCCAGCAGCGTCGGTAGTATAGAGACCCAGTACTTC.

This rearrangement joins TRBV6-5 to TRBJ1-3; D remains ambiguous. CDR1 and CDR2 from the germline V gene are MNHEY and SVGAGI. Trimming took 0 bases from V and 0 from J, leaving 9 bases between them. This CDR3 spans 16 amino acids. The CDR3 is CASSYSSSNSGNTIYF. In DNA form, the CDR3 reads TGTGCCAGCAGTTACTCGAGTTCAAACTCTGGAAACACCATATATTTT.

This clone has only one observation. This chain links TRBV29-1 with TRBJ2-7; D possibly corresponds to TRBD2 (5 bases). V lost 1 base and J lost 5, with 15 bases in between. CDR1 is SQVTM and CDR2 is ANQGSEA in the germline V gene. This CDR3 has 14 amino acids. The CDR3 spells CSVEGGQVRNEQYF. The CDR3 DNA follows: TGCAGCGTTGAAGGCGGGCAGGTACGGAACGAGCAGTACTTC.

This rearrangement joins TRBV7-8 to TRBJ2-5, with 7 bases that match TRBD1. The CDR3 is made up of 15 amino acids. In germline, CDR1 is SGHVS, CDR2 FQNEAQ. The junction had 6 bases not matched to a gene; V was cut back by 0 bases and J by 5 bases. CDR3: CASSLAGGSEETQYF. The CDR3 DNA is TGTGCCAGCAGCTTAGCAGGGGGCTCGGAGGAGACCCAGTACTTC.

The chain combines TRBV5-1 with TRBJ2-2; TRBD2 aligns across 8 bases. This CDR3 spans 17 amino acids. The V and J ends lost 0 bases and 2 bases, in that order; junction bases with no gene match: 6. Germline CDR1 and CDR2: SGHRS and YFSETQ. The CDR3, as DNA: TGCGCCAGCAGCTTGGCCTCGCGGGGGGTCAACACCGGGGAGCTGTTTTTT. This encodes CASSLASRGVNTGELFF.

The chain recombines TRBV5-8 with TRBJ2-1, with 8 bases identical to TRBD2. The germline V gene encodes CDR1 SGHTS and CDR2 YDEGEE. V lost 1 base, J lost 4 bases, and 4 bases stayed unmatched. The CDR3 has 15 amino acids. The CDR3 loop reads CASSLRGGLYNEQFF. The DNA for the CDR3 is TGTGCCAGCAGCTTGCGCGGGGGGCTATACAATGAGCAGTTCTTC.

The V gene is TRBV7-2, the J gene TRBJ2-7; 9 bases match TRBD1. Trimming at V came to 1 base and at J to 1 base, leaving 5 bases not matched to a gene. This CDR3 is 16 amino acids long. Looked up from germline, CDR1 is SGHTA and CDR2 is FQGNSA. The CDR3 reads CASSLEYRGLSYEQYF. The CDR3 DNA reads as TGTGCCAGCAGCTTAGAATACAGGGGGCTATCCTACGAGCAGTACTTC.

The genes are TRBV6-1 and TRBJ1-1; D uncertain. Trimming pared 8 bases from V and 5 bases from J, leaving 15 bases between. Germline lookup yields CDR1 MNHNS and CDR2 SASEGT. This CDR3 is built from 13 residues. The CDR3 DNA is TGTGCCAGCGCTGGAGGATTAGGGACTGAAGCTTTCTTT. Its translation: CASAGGLGTEAFF.

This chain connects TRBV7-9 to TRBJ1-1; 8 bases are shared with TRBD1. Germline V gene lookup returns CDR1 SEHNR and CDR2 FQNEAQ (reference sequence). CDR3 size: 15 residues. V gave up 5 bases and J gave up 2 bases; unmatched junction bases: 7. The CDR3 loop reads CASSQPGQGNTEAFF. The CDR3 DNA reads TGTGCCAGCAGCCAACCCGGACAGGGAAACACTGAAGCTTTCTTT.